The 19 T cell receptor beta chains below were found in one sample sequenced in a study of STAT5B mutations in CD4+ large granular lymphocyte leukemia. Profiling relied on immunoSEQ multiplex PCR, and the TCRdb table lists in-frame clones only, not all of them. The sample consists of 25,000 to 40,000 clones, roughly 81% of them appearing once. Sequenced material: CD4+ T cells from blood buffy coats. These receptors were taken from a human donor in good health.

V gene TRBV5-1 combines with J gene TRBJ1-1, with 9 positions matching TRBD1. V was clipped by 4 bases and J by 5 bases; unmatched bases: 9. Germline V CDR1 and CDR2: SGHRS, YFSETQ. This CDR3 spans 15 amino acids. CDR3 region: CASSLLDRGRTEAFF. DNA for the CDR3: TGCGCCAGCAGCCTGCTGGACAGGGGTCGTACTGAAGCTTTCTTT.

The chain is built from TRBV19 and TRBJ2-7; no clear D gene. V lost 2 bases and J 6 bases, leaving 8 bases between the germline ends. The CDR3 is made up of 12 amino acids. Germline V gene sequence: CDR1 LNHDA, CDR2 SQIVND (reference sequence). The DNA for the CDR3 is TGTGCCAGTAGTATAATACCCTCCGAGCAGTACTTC. Translation gives CASSIIPSEQYF.

With regard to this clone: The same CDR3 can be traced to other DNA sequences in this sample. The chain joins TRBV6-6 to TRBJ1-3; no reliable D call. Germline CDR1 reads MNHNY; CDR2 reads SVGAGI (reference sequence). There are 13 residues in the CDR3. The V end was cut by 8 bases, the J end by 0 bases, with 8 bases between. For the CDR3, the DNA is TGTGCCAGCCGGGATAGCTCTGGAAACACCATATATTTT. Protein: CASRDSSGNTIYF.

The chain couples TRBV4-1 to TRBJ2-7; D remains ambiguous. The V end was cut by 5 bases, the J end by 3 bases, with 17 bases between. The CDR3 is 15 residues long. Germline loops: CDR1 MGHRA, CDR2 YSYEKL. The DNA of the CDR3 is TGCGCCAGCAGCGCACTGGGGAAAACGAACTACGAGCAGTACTTC. Residues: CASSALGKTNYEQYF.

The DNA for the CDR3 is TGTGCCAGCAGCTTGGCCCCGGGGACCACAGATACGCAGTATTTT. Its translation: CASSLAPGTTDTQYF. The chain uses TRBV5-5 and TRBJ2-3; D may correspond to TRBD1 or TRBD2 (5 bases each). Trimming shortened V by 0 bases and J by 2 bases, and 10 bases separated the two germline ends. The CDR3 consists of 15 residues. Germline V gives CDR1 SGHKS, CDR2 YYEKEE (reference sequence).

The chain recombines TRBV28 with TRBJ1-4; D gene ambiguous. The germline V gene has CDR1 MDHEN and CDR2 SYDVKM. The ends were cut back, 5 bases at V and 8 bases at J, with 6 bases in the middle. The CDR3 consists of 11 residues. The CDR3 bases are TGTGCCAGCAGTCGGTCAGAAAAACTGTTTTTT. It is translated as CASSRSEKLFF.

The chain combines TRBV30 with TRBJ1-2; D possibly corresponds to TRBD1 (5 bases). Trimming stripped 3 bases from V and 9 bases from J, with 11 bases between. Germline V CDR1 and CDR2: GTSNPN, SVGIG (reference sequence). The CDR3 length is 11 residues. CDR3 in DNA: TGTGCCTGGAGGGGGGGGGATCGCTACACCTTC. This codes for CAWRGGDRYTF.

The J gene is TRBJ2-3, the V gene TRBV7-2; 8 positions match TRBD2. J was trimmed by 1 base and V by 2 bases; bases with no gene match: 5. This CDR3 contains 16 residues. Germline CDR1 SGHTA, CDR2 FQGNSA. CDR3 loop: CASSLNQAGGTDTQYF. In nucleotides, the CDR3 is TGTGCCAGCAGCTTAAATCAAGCGGGAGGCACAGATACGCAGTATTTT.

The table lists this clone with a few counts. The rearrangement uses TRBV5-6 and TRBJ2-2; 7 bases match TRBD1. V lost 4 bases to trimming and J lost 4 bases; unmatched junction nucleotides: 10. Germline V gene lookup returns CDR1 SGHDT and CDR2 YYEEEE. This CDR3 has 16 amino acids. This CDR3 is CASSPQFQGVTGELFF. In DNA form, the CDR3 reads TGTGCCAGCAGCCCACAATTTCAGGGGGTCACCGGGGAGCTGTTTTTT.

Here the CDR3 reads CASSLGGQGDEQFF. CDR3 bases: TGTGCCAGCAGCTTAGGGGGACAGGGGGATGAGCAGTTCTTC. The chain recombines TRBV7-9 with TRBJ2-1, with 11 bases fitting TRBD1. Germline loops: CDR1 SEHNR, CDR2 FQNEAQ (reference sequence). CDR3 length: 14 residues. Trimming took 1 base from V and 8 from J; bases not matched to a gene: 1.

This clone was seen more than once but under ten times. The chain combines TRBV2 with TRBJ1-5; D is perhaps TRBD1 (5 bases). Germline loops: CDR1 SNHLY, CDR2 FYNNEI. The CDR3 has 14 amino acids. V lost 4 bases and J 4 bases, leaving 11 bases between the germline ends. CDR3 sequence (DNA): TGTGCCAGCAGTGGGGGGAAGGGAAATCAGCCCCAGCATTTT. Amino acid sequence: CASSGGKGNQPQHF.

The chain links TRBV7-3 to TRBJ2-1; no definite D call. This CDR3 is built from 14 residues. Germline CDR1 and CDR2: SGHTA and FQGTGA. The V and J ends lost 0 bases and 12 bases respectively, with 15 bases between them. CDR3 sequence: CASSLTVDERVQFF. The CDR3 DNA is TGTGCCAGCAGCTTAACGGTCGACGAAAGGGTGCAGTTCTTC.

The CDR3 nucleotides are TGTGCCAGCAGCGTAGATGCCAACCCGATGAACACCGGGGAGCTGTTTTTT. Its translation is CASSVDANPMNTGELFF. The rearrangement uses TRBV9 and TRBJ2-2; D is ambiguous. The CDR3 has 17 residues. V shed 0 bases and J shed 1 base, with 13 bases lying between them. CDR1 and CDR2 from the germline V gene are SGDLS and YYNGEE.

The chain couples TRBV28 to TRBJ2-7, with D unclear. Germline lookup yields CDR1 MDHEN and CDR2 SYDVKM. The CDR3 totals 12 residues. Trimming cost V 4 bases and J 5 bases, with 9 bases left between them. In nucleotides, the CDR3 is TGTGCCAGCAGTTCCACCGGAAACGAGCAGTACTTC. It specifies CASSSTGNEQYF.

Here the CDR3 DNA reads TGCGCCACCGAAGCGTCCCAGGGGGGCGCCTACGAGCAGTACTTC. Its translation: CATEASQGGAYEQYF. The genes are TRBV10-2 and TRBJ2-7; D may be TRBD1 (7 bases). CDR1 and CDR2 from the germline V gene are WSHSY and SAAADI. Trimming removed 10 bases from V and 2 bases from J, with 21 bases in between. The CDR3 consists of 15 residues.

The chain is built from TRBV5-6 and TRBJ1-2; D remains unclear. Trimming took off 0 bases at V and 0 bases at J, with 6 bases between the two ends. The V gene's germline CDR1 is SGHDT and CDR2 YYEEEE. This CDR3 contains 14 residues. Here the CDR3 reads CASSLGRPNYGYTF. In DNA form, the CDR3 reads TGTGCCAGCAGCTTGGGGAGGCCTAACTATGGCTACACCTTC.

This rearrangement joins TRBV27 to TRBJ2-1; 12 bases map to TRBD2. The V gene end was trimmed by 6 bases and the J gene end by 7 bases; junction bases not matched to a gene: 7. This CDR3 is built from 15 residues. Germline V gene sequence: CDR1 MNHEY, CDR2 SMNVEV (reference sequence). The CDR3 region is CASRKLAGGWNEQFF. The CDR3 bases are TGTGCCAGCAGAAAGCTAGCGGGAGGGTGGAATGAGCAGTTCTTC.

The chain combines TRBV28 with TRBJ2-3; D remains unclear. CDR3 length equals 13 residues. Trimming left V 8 bases short and J 1 base short, with 10 bases between. CDR1 and CDR2 from the germline V gene are MDHEN and SYDVKM. This CDR3 reads CASYELGTDTQYF. The CDR3 DNA reads TGTGCCAGCTACGAACTTGGCACAGATACGCAGTATTTT. Supplemented by reference TRBV28 and TRBJ2-3, the full variable domain reads DVKVTQSSRYLVKRTGEKVFLECVQDMDHENMFWYRQDPGLGLRLIYFSYDVKMKEKGDIPEGYSVSREKKERFSLILESASTNQTSMYLCASYELGTDTQYFGPGTRLTVL.

This clone was seen only a few times. The rearrangement links TRBV25-1 to TRBJ1-2; TRBD1 might be the D (6 bases). Germline V gene lookup returns CDR1 MGHDK and CDR2 SYGVNS. V lost 5 bases and J 7 bases, leaving 14 bases between the germline ends. This CDR3 region has 13 residues. The CDR3 here is CASSNSAGAGYTF. CDR3 nucleotides: TGTGCCAGCAGTAATTCTGCGGGGGCTGGCTACACCTTC.